This T cell receptor beta chain was documented in a study of CD8 T cells in ankylosing spondylitis. CDR3 size: 17 residues. Germline-derived CDR1 and CDR2 are SGHAT and FQDESV (reference sequence). Trimming left V 0 bases short and J 2 bases short, with 14 bases between. Via MiXCR, TCRdb re-called the 5' RACE reads, giving one row per CDR3 protein. The sample carries roughly 230,000 distinct CDR3 sequences, roughly a tenth recorded once. Sequencing input: blood, either unsorted or a sorted T cell fraction (not recorded which). The receptor was derived from a male donor with ankylosing spondylitis or in good health (not recorded which). The chain uses TRBV11-1 and TRBJ2-1, with D hard to call. Here the CDR3 DNA reads TGTGCCAGCAGCTTAGCCGATCGCCCCTCCGCCTACAATGAGCAGTTCTTC. Translating it yields CASSLADRPSAYNEQFF.